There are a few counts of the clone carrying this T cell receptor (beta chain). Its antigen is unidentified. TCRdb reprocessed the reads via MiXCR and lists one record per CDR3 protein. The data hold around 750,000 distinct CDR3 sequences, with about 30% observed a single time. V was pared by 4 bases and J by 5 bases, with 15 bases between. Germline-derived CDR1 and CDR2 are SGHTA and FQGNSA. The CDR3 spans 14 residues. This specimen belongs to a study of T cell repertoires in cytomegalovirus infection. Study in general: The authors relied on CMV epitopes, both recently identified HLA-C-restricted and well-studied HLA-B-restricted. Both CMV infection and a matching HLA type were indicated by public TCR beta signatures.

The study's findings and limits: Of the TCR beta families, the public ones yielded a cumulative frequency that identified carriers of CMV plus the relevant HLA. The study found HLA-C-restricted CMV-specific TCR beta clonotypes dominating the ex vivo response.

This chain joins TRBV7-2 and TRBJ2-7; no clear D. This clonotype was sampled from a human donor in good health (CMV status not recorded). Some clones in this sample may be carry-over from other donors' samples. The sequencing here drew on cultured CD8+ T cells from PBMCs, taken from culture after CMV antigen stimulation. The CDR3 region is CASSSDGFRDEQYV. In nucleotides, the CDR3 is TGTGCCAGCAGCTCGGACGGTTTTCGGGACGAGCAGTACGTC.